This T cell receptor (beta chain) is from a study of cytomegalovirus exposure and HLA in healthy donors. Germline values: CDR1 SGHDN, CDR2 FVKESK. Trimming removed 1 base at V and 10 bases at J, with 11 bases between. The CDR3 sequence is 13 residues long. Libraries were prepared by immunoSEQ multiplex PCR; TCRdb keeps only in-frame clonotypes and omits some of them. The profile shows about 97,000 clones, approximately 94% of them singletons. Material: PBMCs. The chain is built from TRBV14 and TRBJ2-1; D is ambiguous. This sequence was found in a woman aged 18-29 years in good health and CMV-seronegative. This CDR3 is CASSQGLPQEQFF. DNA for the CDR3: TGTGCCAGCAGCCAAGGACTCCCTCAAGAGCAGTTCTTC.